Below are 8 T cell receptor beta chains sequenced from a single sample in a study of T-cell memory formation after mild COVID-19. TCRdb itself ran the 5' RACE reads through MiXCR, one entry per CDR3 protein. The table has 100,000 to 150,000 distinct CDR3 sequences, about 18% seen once; the top ten hold approximately 4.7%. The sequenced material came from PBMCs or a T cell subset sorted from them (not recorded which). The receptors derive from a young man who had mild COVID-19 (a few samples of this study predate the infection). Cell type and time point are not known.

This chain's CDR3 is CASSPPVPYEQYF. CDR3 in DNA: TGTGCCAGCTCACCACCGGTGCCGTACGAGCAGTACTTC. The chain combines TRBV18 with TRBJ2-7; D remains unclear. The CDR3 runs 13 residues. Trimming shortened V by 0 bases and J by 4 bases, and 7 bases separated the two germline ends. Germline V gives CDR1 KGHSH, CDR2 LQKENI.

The chain has TRBV5-8 and TRBJ2-3, with TRBD2 as a possible D gene (6 bases). The CDR3 is 14 amino acids. CDR1 is SGHTS, CDR2 YDEGEE, per germline. With 3 bases removed from V and 6 bases from J, the gap between germline ends came to 14 bases. The CDR3 DNA reads as TGTGCCAGCAGCTGGGGAGGTCCTCGGGATACGCAGTATTTT. Amino acid sequence: CASSWGGPRDTQYF.

In DNA form, the CDR3 reads TGCAGTGCTAGAGATCTAATCAATGAGCAGTTCTTC. Translating gives CSARDLINEQFF. V and J are TRBV20-1 and TRBJ2-1; unclear D gene. V was shortened by 0 bases and J by 6 bases, with 6 bases between the two germline ends. The CDR3 consists of 12 residues. Germline V gives CDR1 DFQATT, CDR2 SNEGSKA (reference sequence).

The rearrangement joins TRBV27 to TRBJ2-1, with TRBD1 as a possible D gene (5 bases). V lost 6 bases to trimming and J lost 2 bases, with 20 bases between them. The CDR3 has 17 residues. CDR1 is MNHEY and CDR2 is SMNVEV in the germline V gene (reference sequence). CDR3 DNA: TGTGCCAGCAGCTATCGACCGGCGGAAGGGGCCTACAATGAGCAGTTCTTC. This codes for CASSYRPAEGAYNEQFF.

V is TRBV21-1 and J is TRBJ2-7. TRBV21-1 counts as a pseudogene. This CDR3 spans 15 amino acids. The CDR3 spells CASSKENQDSYEQYV. CDR3 DNA: TGTGCCAGCAGCAAGGAAAATCAGGACTCCTACGAGCAGTACGTC.

The sample holds many counts of this clonotype. The rearrangement uses TRBV23-1 and TRBJ2-6; D may be TRBD1 (5 bases). TRBV23-1 counts as an open reading frame of uncertain function. V lost 3 bases to trimming and J lost 0 bases, with 9 bases between them. This CDR3 is 16 amino acids long. The CDR3 nucleotides are TGCGCCAGCAGTCAGTCGACAGTCTCTGGGGCCAACGTCCTGACTTTC. Protein: CASSQSTVSGANVLTF.

This clonotype was seen a few times. The CDR3 DNA reads TGTGCCAGCAGCGGCGGGGGGGGCTTCACCGGGGAGCTGTTTTTT. This codes for CASSGGGGFTGELFF. The chain carries TRBV5-5 and TRBJ2-2; 9 nucleotides line up with TRBD2. This CDR3 comprises 15 residues. With V trimmed by 4 bases and J by 4 bases, 5 bases remained unmatched. Germline CDR1 reads SGHKS; CDR2 reads YYEKEE (reference sequence).

CDR3: CASSAHREADTDTQYF. The CDR3 DNA follows: TGTGCCAGCAGCGCGCATCGTGAAGCTGACACAGATACGCAGTATTTT. The J gene is TRBJ2-3, the V gene TRBV9, with D uncertain. The length of the CDR3 is 16 residues. CDR1 and CDR2 from the germline V gene are SGDLS and YYNGEE. Trimming took off 3 bases at V and 2 bases at J, with 16 bases between the two ends. Supplemented by reference TRBV9 and TRBJ2-3, the full variable domain reads DSGVTQTPKHLITATGQRVTLRCSPRSGDLSVYWYQQSLDQGLQFLIQYYNGEERAKGNILERFSAQQFPDLHSELNLSSLELGDSALYFCASSAHREADTDTQYFGPGTRLTVL.